These T cell receptor beta chains were read from a single sample in a study of response to subunit inactivated influenza vaccine. TCRdb called the RT-PCR reads again in MiXCR, with one record for every CDR3 protein. Seen here are almost 250,000 distinct CDR3 sequences, over 9% observed once, and the top ten hold under 10%. This sample comprised non-naive T cells sorted from PBMCs, obtained roughly 2 weeks before vaccination. These receptor sequences come from a man in his fifties who received an inactivated influenza vaccine. Each CDR3 is given with its conserved first and last residue.

CDR3 protein,J gene,V gene
CASSLGPRQGDGYTF,TRBJ1-2,TRBV11-1
CASSLAGGGFEAFF,TRBJ1-1,TRBV7-9
CASSQSNPGEKGGAFF,TRBJ1-1,TRBV4-3
CASGPGRLYEQFF,TRBJ2-1,TRBV5-5
CASSPSSAGYEQYF,TRBJ2-7,TRBV7-2
CATSAYRGKNTEAFF,TRBJ1-1,TRBV15
CASSLHRDTEAFF,TRBJ1-1,TRBV6-1
CASSARTGRDNEQFF,TRBJ2-1,TRBV9
CASSPATGEQPQHF,TRBJ1-5,TRBV7-9
CASSSGLAGGMRYNEQFF,TRBJ2-1,TRBV5-1
CAWSSGTVGKQFF,TRBJ2-1,TRBV30
CASSRTAAHNYGYTF,TRBJ1-2,TRBV4-3
CASSQFVGSRGEQYF,TRBJ2-7,TRBV4-1
CPTSDSPSGRVDEQFF,TRBJ2-1,TRBV24-1
CASRAGTGARTDTQYF,TRBJ2-3,TRBV12-3/TRBV12-4
CASSPVAETQYF,TRBJ2-5,TRBV18
CASTGIAGEGDNEQFF,TRBJ2-1,TRBV27
CASSQTGQGANTGELFF,TRBJ2-2,TRBV4-1
CASSLDRDQPQHF,TRBJ1-5,TRBV7-7
CASSQDAIVETQYF,TRBJ2-5,TRBV4-1
CASSLVSGAYNEQFF,TRBJ2-1,TRBV5-6
CSARDPKGTSPQTQYF,TRBJ2-5,TRBV20-1
CASSRDMRYGYTF,TRBJ1-2,TRBV11-2
CASSEVLVSDTQYF,TRBJ2-3,TRBV2
CASSLALAGGFYNEQFF,TRBJ2-1,TRBV7-2
CASSQRFNQPQHF,TRBJ1-5,TRBV7-2
CATRPLGQTSNQPQHF,TRBJ1-5,TRBV19
CASSLAGRAGGSKTQYF,TRBJ2-5,TRBV5-4
CASSPNGTRSYEQYF,TRBJ2-7,TRBV18
CASSDRTGLNYGYTF,TRBJ1-2,TRBV5-1
CASSEDRVTMNTEAFF,TRBJ1-1,TRBV5-1
CASSQDRGPYYEQYF,TRBJ2-7,TRBV4-3
CSGGLPGTEAFF,TRBJ1-1,TRBV29-1
CATNAQGMGTDTQYF,TRBJ2-3,TRBV24-1
CASSGLGAGELFF,TRBJ2-2,TRBV10-2
CSAPAGGHRSDEQFF,TRBJ2-1,TRBV20-1
CASKVGDLRYTF,TRBJ1-2,TRBV12-3/TRBV12-4
CASSPKGTGSGNEQFF,TRBJ2-1,TRBV18
CSAWGLAGTNEQFF,TRBJ2-1,TRBV20-1
CASSFPNTEAFF,TRBJ1-1,TRBV7-9
CSATIWTRTNEQFF,TRBJ2-1,TRBV20-1
CSARRPGDNYGYTF,TRBJ1-2,TRBV20-1
CASSLAPDNEQFF,TRBJ2-1,TRBV11-2
CASSYGGGGNYGYTF,TRBJ1-2,TRBV6-5
CAWTPRQPNTEAFF,TRBJ1-1,TRBV30
CASREGNSNTGELFF,TRBJ2-2,TRBV6-2/TRBV6-3
CASSQWASGTYNEQFF,TRBJ2-1,TRBV4-3
CASSSIERGEQFF,TRBJ2-1,TRBV7-8
CASSQGSGLAGDQETQYF,TRBJ2-5,TRBV4-2